This TCR beta chain emerged from a study of PD-L1 blockade in urothelial cancer. Repertoires were generated with immunoSEQ multiplex PCR, while TCRdb's copy carries only in-frame clones and drops some. The data hold 85,000 to 95,000 clones, with around 92% observed a single time. Time point of the sample: pretreatment peripheral blood. V dropped 0 bases and J dropped 13; count of bases not matched to a gene: 8. The CDR3 loop spans 16 amino acids. The germline V gene has CDR1 LNHDA and CDR2 SQIVND (reference sequence). The sequences come from PBMCs, collected around atezolizumab (anti-PD-L1) treatment. The receptor was isolated from a woman older than 75 with urothelial cancer. The gene calls are TRBV19 and TRBJ2-2, with TRBD2 identical over 13 bases. The CDR3 bases are TGTGCCAGTAGTATAGACCCCGGGACTAGCGGGAACGTGCTGTTTTTT. It is translated as CASSIDPGTSGNVLFF.